This T cell receptor beta chain came from a study of CD8+ T cells in alopecia areata (dated by TCRdb to the late 2010s). Study-level background: Treated patients were enrolled in an open-label pilot trial of oral tofacitinib at 5 to 10 mg twice daily for moderate-to-severe alopecia areata. Patients received tofacitinib for 6 to 18 months and were then followed off drug for 6 months to check for delayed response and recurrence. For the treated patients, the SALT score, which quantifies what percentage of scalp surface area is affected, served as the measure of disease severity. High-throughput TCRbeta sequencing was used to examine T cell clonal expansion in alopecia areata in both the C3H/HeJ mouse model and human patients. On the human side, TCRbeta sequencing was run on scalp tissue and on sorted CD4+ and CD8+ peripheral blood T cells from healthy controls and from alopecia areata patients with either patchy or totalis/universalis disease. Patients on tofacitinib were biopsied at baseline and after 4 and 24 weeks of treatment, and several of the patients also had a later scalp biopsy. Scalp clonality was compared across normal scalp (n=4), patchy alopecia areata scalp (n=8), and alopecia totalis/universalis scalp (n=8). The RNA source kit depended on sample type: the PAXgene miRNA kit for fixed scalp, the miRNeasy kit for PBMCs, and the RNeasy kit for mouse skin. immunoSEQ multiplex PCR using 35 Vbeta forward primers and 13 Jbeta reverse primers was used to amplify TCRbeta CDR3 regions.

Beyond this particular receptor, the publication reports: Shared TCR sequences between patients were less evident than in mice, which may be partly attributable to HLA diversity in the patient population. During tofacitinib treatment, many expanded lesional clones stuck around in both scalp and blood, and this persistence may partly explain why relapse happens after treatment is stopped. Tofacitinib significantly lowered scalp clonality and the number of expanded CD8+ clones among the top 100 scalp clones. Unlike mouse skin, where gammadelta T cells dominate, normal human skin contains resident alphabeta T cells that get sequenced too, which complicates analysis of the scalp TCR repertoire. Lesional scalp, especially in alopecia totalis/universalis, showed higher clonality and more expanded CD8+ clones than normal scalp, suggesting antigenic drive. The treated cohort was small, with a single nonresponder, so links between baseline CD8+ expansion and response need larger studies.

Deletion took 2 bases off V and 2 bases off J, with a span of 14 bases between the germline ends. The CDR3 starts with the cysteine, ends with the phenylalanine, and has 16 residues. CDR3 DNA only is kept here, 48 bases in frame from base 1. The germline V gene (reference sequence) specifies MNHEY as CDR1 and SMNVEV as CDR2. Libraries were prepared through the immunoSEQ multiplex PCR assay. For TCR sequencing, RNA was extracted from every sample and reverse transcribed into cDNA to serve as template. First-strand cDNA was synthesized with SuperScript III using a 2:1 mix of oligo-dT and random hexamers. A synthetic immune receptor repertoire was used to assess amplification bias, and residual bias was removed computationally. The published analysis was carried out like this. After raw reads were preprocessed to remove errors, the CDR3 was defined following IMGT conventions as running from the conserved cysteine to phenylalanine. Clonality was computed by normalizing Shannon entropy by log2 of the number of productive unique TCRs and subtracting the result from 1. Whether each scalp clone was CD4 or CD8 was inferred by checking scalp TCRbeta sequences against the CD4 and CD8 repertoires from sorted blood. Held by TCRdb, this immuneACCESS table contains in-frame sequences only and omits some clones. Under half of the omission traces to an unresolved V gene where checked; the cause of the rest is unknown. That table is the source of V, J and clone size, and D and trimming were worked out from the DNA. The sample table records 200,000 to 250,000 clones; more than 45% of these occur just once. The ten largest clones add up to 1.5% to 2% of the sample.

Regarding this clone: Its recognized antigen is unknown. Qualities for individual bases were not recorded, and no much larger clone is one base off.

The time point tag for this specimen amounts to: less than five weeks on oral tofacitinib. The meaning of the sample's treatment or condition label: oral pan-JAK inhibitor, 5-10 mg twice daily. Lesional scalp punch biopsies and peripheral blood were obtained from alopecia areata patients. PBMCs were isolated by density centrifugation and stained for CD3, CD4 and CD8, after which CD4+ and CD8+ T cells were sorted on a FACSAria. The clonotype originates from a human donor with alopecia areata. The sequences come from CD4+ T cells sorted from blood, collected at week 4, from a patient treated with tofacitinib. In this chain, TRBV27 is recombined with TRBJ2-3, with a weak D call of TRBD2 (6 bases match). At the DNA level, the sequence is TGTGCCAGCAGTTTAATAGCGGTGGGTTTCACAGATACGCAGTATTTT. It encodes CASSLIAVGFTDTQYF.